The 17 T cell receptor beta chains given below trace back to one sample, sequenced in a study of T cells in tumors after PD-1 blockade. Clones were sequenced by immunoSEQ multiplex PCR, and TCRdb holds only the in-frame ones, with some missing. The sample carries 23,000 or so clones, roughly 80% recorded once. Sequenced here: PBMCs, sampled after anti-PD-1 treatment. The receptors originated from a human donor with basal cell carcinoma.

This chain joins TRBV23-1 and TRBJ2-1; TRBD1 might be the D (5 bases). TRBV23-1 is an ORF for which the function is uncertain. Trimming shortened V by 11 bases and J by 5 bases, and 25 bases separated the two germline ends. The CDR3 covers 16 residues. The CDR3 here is CAGWASGAVQHNEQFF. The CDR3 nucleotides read TGCGCCGGTTGGGCATCTGGGGCAGTCCAACACAATGAGCAGTTCTTC.

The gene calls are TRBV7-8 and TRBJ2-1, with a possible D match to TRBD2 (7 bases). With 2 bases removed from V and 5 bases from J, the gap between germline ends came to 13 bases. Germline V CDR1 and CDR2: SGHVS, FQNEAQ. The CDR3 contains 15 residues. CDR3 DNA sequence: TGTGCCAGCAGCTTACGCGGGGGCCGTGACAATGAGCAGTTCTTC. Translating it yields CASSLRGGRDNEQFF.

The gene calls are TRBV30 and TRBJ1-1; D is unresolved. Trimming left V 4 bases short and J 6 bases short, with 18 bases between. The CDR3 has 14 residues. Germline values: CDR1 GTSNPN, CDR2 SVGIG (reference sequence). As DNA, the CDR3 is TGTGCCTGGACGAGATCGGCTGGGTTGGCTGAAGCTTTCTTT. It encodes CAWTRSAGLAEAFF. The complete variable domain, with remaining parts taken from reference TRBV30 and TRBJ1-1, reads SQTIHQWPATLVQPVGSPLSLECTVEGTSNPNLYWYRQAAGRGLQLLFYSVGIGQISSEVPQNLSASRPQDRQFILSSKKLLLSDSGFYLCAWTRSAGLAEAFFGQGTRLTVV.

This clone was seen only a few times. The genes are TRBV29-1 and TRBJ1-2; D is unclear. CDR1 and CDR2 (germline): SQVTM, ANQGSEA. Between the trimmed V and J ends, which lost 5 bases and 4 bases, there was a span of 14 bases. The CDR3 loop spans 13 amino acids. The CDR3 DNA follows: TGCAGCGTTAACCCGGATTTGAGCTATGGCTACACCTTC. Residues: CSVNPDLSYGYTF.

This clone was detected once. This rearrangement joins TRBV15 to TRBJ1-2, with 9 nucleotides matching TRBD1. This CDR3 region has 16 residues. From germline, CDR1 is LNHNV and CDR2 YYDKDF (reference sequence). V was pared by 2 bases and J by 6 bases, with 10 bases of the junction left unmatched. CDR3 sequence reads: CATSRPGDRDSHGYTF. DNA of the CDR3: TGTGCCACCAGCAGACCTGGGGACAGGGATTCTCATGGCTACACCTTC.

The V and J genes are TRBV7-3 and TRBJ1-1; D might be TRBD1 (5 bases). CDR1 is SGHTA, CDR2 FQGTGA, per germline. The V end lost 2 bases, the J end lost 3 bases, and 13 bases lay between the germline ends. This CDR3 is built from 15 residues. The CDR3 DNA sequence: TGTGCCAGCAGCTTATCCAGGGTGGTAGACACTGAAGCTTTCTTT. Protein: CASSLSRVVDTEAFF.

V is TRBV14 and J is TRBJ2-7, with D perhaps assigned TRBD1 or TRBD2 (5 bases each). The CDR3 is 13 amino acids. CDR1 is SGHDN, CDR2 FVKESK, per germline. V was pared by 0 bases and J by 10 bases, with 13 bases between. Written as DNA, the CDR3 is TGTGCCAGCAGCCAAGATTTATTGGGGGAACAGTACTTC. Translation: CASSQDLLGEQYF.

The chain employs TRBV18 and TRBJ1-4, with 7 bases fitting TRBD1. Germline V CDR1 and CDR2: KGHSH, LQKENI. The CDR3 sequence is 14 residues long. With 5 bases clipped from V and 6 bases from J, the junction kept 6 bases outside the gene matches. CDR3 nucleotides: TGTGCCAGCTCATTCGGCAGGGGGGATGAAAAACTGTTTTTT. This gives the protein CASSFGRGDEKLFF.

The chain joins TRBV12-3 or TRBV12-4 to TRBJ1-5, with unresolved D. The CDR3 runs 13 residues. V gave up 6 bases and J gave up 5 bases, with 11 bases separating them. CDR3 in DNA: TGTGCCAGCAGCCTTCTTAAGGATCAGCCCCAGCATTTT. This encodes CASSLLKDQPQHF.

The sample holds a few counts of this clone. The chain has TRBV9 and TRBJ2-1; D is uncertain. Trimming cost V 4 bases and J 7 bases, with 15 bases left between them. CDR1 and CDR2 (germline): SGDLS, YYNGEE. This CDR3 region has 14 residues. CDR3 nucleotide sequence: TGTGCCAGCAGCCTTAGGGAAGGATGGAATGAGCAGTTCTTC. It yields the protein CASSLREGWNEQFF.

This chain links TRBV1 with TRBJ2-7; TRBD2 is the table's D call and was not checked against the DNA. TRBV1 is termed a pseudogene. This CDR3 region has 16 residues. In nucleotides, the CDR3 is TGCACCAGCAGCCAAGATCTGGCGGGGGGCTCCTACGAGCAGTACTTC. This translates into CTSSQDLAGGSYEQYF.

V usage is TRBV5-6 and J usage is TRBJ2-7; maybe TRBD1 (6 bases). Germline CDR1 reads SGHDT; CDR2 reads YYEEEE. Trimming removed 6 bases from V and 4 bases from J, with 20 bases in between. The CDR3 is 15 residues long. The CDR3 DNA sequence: TGTGCCAGCACCTTCCGGGGAACAGGGCGATACGAGCAGTACTTC. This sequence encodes CASTFRGTGRYEQYF.

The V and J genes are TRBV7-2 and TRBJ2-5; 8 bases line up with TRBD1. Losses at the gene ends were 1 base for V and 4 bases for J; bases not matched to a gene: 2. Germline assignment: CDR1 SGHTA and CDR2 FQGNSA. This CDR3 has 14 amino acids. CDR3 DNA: TGTGCCAGCAGCTTAGGGACAGGGACAGAGACCCAGTACTTC. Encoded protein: CASSLGTGTETQYF.

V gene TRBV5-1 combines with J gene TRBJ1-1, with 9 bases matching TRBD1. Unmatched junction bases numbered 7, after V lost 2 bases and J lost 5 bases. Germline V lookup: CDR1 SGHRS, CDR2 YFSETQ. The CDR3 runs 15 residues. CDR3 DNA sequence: TGCGCCAGCAGCTTAGGTGACAGGGGGAGGACTGAAGCTTTCTTT. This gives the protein CASSLGDRGRTEAFF.

In nucleotides, the CDR3 is TGTGCCAGCAGACCCGTTCTAGCGTCTAGCACAGATACGCAGTATTTT. This encodes CASRPVLASSTDTQYF. V is TRBV2 and J is TRBJ2-3; D possibly corresponds to TRBD2 (6 bases). Trimming removed 6 bases at V and 0 bases at J, with 16 bases between. The CDR3 is 16 residues long. The germline CDR1 and CDR2 sequences are SNHLY and FYNNEI.

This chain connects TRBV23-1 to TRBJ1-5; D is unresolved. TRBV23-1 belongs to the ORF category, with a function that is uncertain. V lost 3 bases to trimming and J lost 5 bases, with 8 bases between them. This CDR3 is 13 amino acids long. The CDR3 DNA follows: TGCGCCAGCAGTCAGCCTTGGCATCAGCCCCAGCATTTT. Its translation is CASSQPWHQPQHF.

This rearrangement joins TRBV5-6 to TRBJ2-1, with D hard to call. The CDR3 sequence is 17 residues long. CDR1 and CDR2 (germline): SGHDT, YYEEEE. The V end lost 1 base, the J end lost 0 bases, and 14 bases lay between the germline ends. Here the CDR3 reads CASSLFGQLISYNEQFF. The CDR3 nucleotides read TGTGCCAGCAGCTTGTTCGGGCAGCTTATCTCCTACAATGAGCAGTTCTTC.